Below are 30 T cell receptor beta chains sequenced from a single sample in a study of T cell changes during pregnancy in multiple sclerosis. This table comes from immunoSEQ multiplex PCR, and its TCRdb copy is limited to in-frame clones, with some not included. The profile shows fewer than 50,000 clones, 70% to 90% of them singletons. The sequencing here drew on CD4+ T cells from peripheral blood mononuclear cells, taken in the first trimester of pregnancy. Receptors were obtained from a female donor with multiple sclerosis, enrolled in a pregnancy study.

The chain uses TRBV15 and TRBJ1-5; weak D call: TRBD1 (5 bases). The CDR3 loop spans 14 amino acids. CDR1 and CDR2 (germline): LNHNV, YYDKDF (reference sequence). V was clipped by 0 bases and J by 5 bases, with 8 bases between them. The CDR3 DNA sequence: TGTGCCACCAGCAGAGAACCGGGGGATCAGCCCCAGCATTTT. It encodes CATSREPGDQPQHF.

The chain employs TRBV30 and TRBJ2-5; a weak D match, TRBD1 (6 bases). Trimming took 2 bases from V and 5 from J, leaving 15 bases between them. CDR1 and CDR2 (germline): GTSNPN, SVGIG (reference sequence). This CDR3 has 14 residues. CDR3 residues: CAWSTGSYRETQYF. The CDR3 bases are TGTGCCTGGAGTACAGGGAGCTATCGGGAGACCCAGTACTTC.

The V and J genes are TRBV27 and TRBJ1-5, with a possible D match to TRBD1 (6 bases). Trimming stripped 6 bases from V and 0 bases from J, with 21 bases between. CDR3 size: 18 residues. Per germline, CDR1 MNHEY and CDR2 SMNVEV (reference sequence). The CDR3 region is CASRPRGIQVDSNQPQHF. The CDR3 DNA follows: TGTGCCAGCAGACCTAGGGGGATCCAGGTTGATAGCAATCAGCCCCAGCATTTT.

The gene calls are TRBV21-1 and TRBJ2-3; TRBD2, the table's D call, lacks a check against the DNA. TRBV21-1 counts as a pseudogene. The CDR3 loop spans 20 amino acids. The CDR3 DNA reads TGTGCCAGCAGCAGGCGACTAGCGGGAAGACCCCATCGGCGTACAGATACGCAGTATTTT. This encodes CASSRRLAGRPHRRTDTQYF.

This clone appeared a single time. The genes are TRBV5-1 and TRBJ2-5; D not resolved. The V gene lost 1 base and the J gene lost 5 bases, with 6 bases spanning the gap. CDR3 length: 12 residues. Germline V lookup: CDR1 SGHRS, CDR2 YFSETQ. The CDR3 region is CASSLNGETQYF. The DNA of the CDR3 is TGCGCCAGCAGCTTGAACGGGGAGACCCAGTACTTC.

The rearrangement links TRBV28 to TRBJ1-1, with a tentative D call TRBD1 (5 bases). The CDR3 has 14 residues. CDR1 is MDHEN, CDR2 SYDVKM, per germline. Trimming removed 2 bases from V and 5 bases from J, with 12 bases in between. The CDR3 here is CASSLEGRGTEAFF. In nucleotides, the CDR3 is TGTGCCAGCAGTTTAGAGGGGCGGGGAACTGAAGCTTTCTTT.

The chain recombines TRBV30 with TRBJ2-1; TRBD2 matches at 11 bases. Losses at the gene ends were 2 bases for V and 5 bases for J; bases not matched to a gene: 8. The CDR3 has 16 amino acids. CDR1 and CDR2 from the germline V gene are GTSNPN and SVGIG (reference sequence). As DNA, the CDR3 is TGTGCCTGGAGTCGGACGACTAGCGGGAAGAACAATGAGCAGTTCTTC. Protein product: CAWSRTTSGKNNEQFF.

The rearrangement uses TRBV30 and TRBJ2-6, with TRBD2 identical over 13 bases. The ends lost 0 bases at V and 0 bases at J; junction bases unmatched: 8. From germline, CDR1 is GTSNPN and CDR2 SVGIG (reference sequence). The CDR3 is made up of 20 amino acids. The CDR3 nucleotides read TGTGCCTGGAGTGTAGGGAGGACTAGCGGGGGTAGCTCTGGGGCCAACGTCCTGACTTTC. Protein sequence: CAWSVGRTSGGSSGANVLTF.

This clone was recorded once. The rearrangement joins TRBV5-4 to TRBJ2-7, with TRBD1 matching 10 bases. Germline assignment: CDR1 SGHNT and CDR2 YYREEE (reference sequence). This CDR3 is built from 13 residues. V was pared by 3 bases and J by 6 bases, with 3 bases of the junction left unmatched. The CDR3 sequence is CASSWDRGGEQYF. The CDR3 coding sequence is TGTGCCAGCAGCTGGGACAGGGGTGGCGAGCAGTACTTC.

The chain links TRBV18 to TRBJ1-5; D possibly corresponds to TRBD1 (6 bases). The V gene's germline CDR1 is KGHSH and CDR2 LQKENI. Trimming took off 3 bases at V and 4 bases at J, with 13 bases between the two ends. The CDR3 is made up of 15 amino acids. In nucleotides, the CDR3 is TGTGCCAGCTCACCCCGGGACATGGGAAATCAGCCCCAGCATTTT. This encodes CASSPRDMGNQPQHF.

The count of this clone is one. V usage is TRBV18 and J usage is TRBJ1-3, with a possible D match to TRBD1 (6 bases). In germline, CDR1 is KGHSH, CDR2 LQKENI. The CDR3 has 15 amino acids. Trimming removed 3 bases at V and 1 base at J, with 10 bases between. This CDR3 is CASSPRTASGNTIYF. CDR3 in DNA: TGTGCCAGCTCACCTAGGACAGCTTCTGGAAACACCATATATTTT.

This clone was observed once. The CDR3 protein is CAWRPGFYGYTF. The CDR3, as DNA: TGTGCCTGGAGACCAGGGTTCTATGGCTACACCTTC. The gene calls are TRBV30 and TRBJ1-2; a weak D match, TRBD1 (5 bases). V lost 3 bases and J 4 bases, leaving 9 bases between the germline ends. The CDR3 loop spans 12 amino acids. CDR1 and CDR2 (germline): GTSNPN, SVGIG (reference sequence).

This sequence joins TRBV2 and TRBJ2-3, with 8 bases matching TRBD1. Germline trimming cut 5 bases from V and 1 base from J; bases unmatched to any gene: 2. There are 14 residues in the CDR3. Germline V gene sequence: CDR1 SNHLY, CDR2 FYNNEI. The CDR3 coding sequence is TGTGCCAGCAGTTTGACAGGGGGCACAGATACGCAGTATTTT. This codes for CASSLTGGTDTQYF.

The V gene is TRBV12-5, the J gene TRBJ2-1; 9 positions match TRBD2. The CDR3 covers 17 residues. V shed 0 bases and J 7 bases; nucleotides not matched to a gene: 10. Germline V CDR1 and CDR2: LGHNT, FRNRAP. The CDR3 here is CASGLVRNSGRRNEQFF. DNA of the CDR3: TGTGCTAGTGGTTTGGTACGCAATAGCGGGAGACGGAATGAGCAGTTCTTC.

The chain uses TRBV5-1 and TRBJ1-3, with 9 nucleotides matching TRBD1. The V and J ends lost 4 bases and 4 bases, in that order; junction bases with no gene match: 9. The CDR3 extends over 16 amino acids. CDR1 SGHRS and CDR2 YFSETQ come from the germline V gene. This CDR3 is CASSRTGTGMGNTIYF. DNA for the CDR3: TGCGCCAGCAGCAGGACCGGGACAGGGATGGGAAACACCATATATTTT.

The J gene is TRBJ1-4, the V gene TRBV5-1; 7 bases match TRBD1. The junction had 8 bases not matched to a gene; V was cut back by 4 bases and J by 2 bases. The CDR3 length is 16 residues. Germline loops: CDR1 SGHRS, CDR2 YFSETQ. The CDR3 coding sequence is TGCGCCAGCAGCGTAACAGGGGACCCCACTAATGAAAAACTGTTTTTT. Its protein is CASSVTGDPTNEKLFF.

The chain combines TRBV11-3 with TRBJ2-1; 9 nucleotides line up with TRBD2. Germline V gene sequence: CDR1 SGHNT, CDR2 YENEEA. With V trimmed by 1 base and J by 1 base, 2 bases remained unmatched. CDR3 length equals 16 residues. CDR3: CASSLVAGVSYNEQFF. CDR3 coding DNA: TGTGCCAGCAGCTTAGTAGCGGGAGTATCCTACAATGAGCAGTTCTTC.

The gene calls are TRBV27 and TRBJ2-3; tentative D call: TRBD1 (6 bases). The CDR3 runs to 14 residues. The germline CDR1 and CDR2 sequences are MNHEY and SMNVEV (reference sequence). With 0 bases removed from V and 4 bases from J, the gap between germline ends came to 8 bases. The CDR3 DNA reads TGTGCCAGCAGTTTATCAGCAGGGGCAGATACGCAGTATTTT. It translates to CASSLSAGADTQYF.

V and J are TRBV7-2 and TRBJ2-7; D gene uncertain. Between the trimmed V and J ends, which lost 7 bases and 3 bases, there was a span of 7 bases. Germline V gene lookup returns CDR1 SGHTA and CDR2 FQGNSA. This CDR3 comprises 11 residues. DNA for the CDR3: TGTGCCAGCACCCAGGACTACGAGCAGTACTTC. Its protein is CASTQDYEQYF.

The chain employs TRBV7-2 and TRBJ2-7; no firm D call. Deletions cut 2 bases from V and 0 bases from J, with 8 bases between. The V gene's germline CDR1 is SGHTA and CDR2 FQGNSA. The CDR3 totals 14 residues. The CDR3 is CASSLIYHSYEQYF. The CDR3 DNA is TGTGCCAGCAGCTTAATCTACCACTCCTACGAGCAGTACTTC.

The chain employs TRBV6-1 and TRBJ1-1, with 7 bases lining up with TRBD1. The germline gives CDR1 MNHNS, CDR2 SASEGT. The CDR3 covers 14 residues. V was pared by 2 bases and J by 1 base, with 1 base of the junction left unmatched. The CDR3 region is CASSENRGNTEAFF. DNA of the CDR3: TGTGCCAGCAGTGAAAACAGGGGGAACACTGAAGCTTTCTTT.

The gene calls are TRBV7-2 and TRBJ1-1; 8 positions match TRBD1. V shed 1 base, J shed 4 bases, and the junction held 8 bases outside the gene matches. Germline values: CDR1 SGHTA, CDR2 FQGNSA. There are 16 residues in the CDR3. CDR3 bases: TGTGCCAGCAGCTTAGTTGGTGTCGGGACAGGCACTGAAGCTTTCTTT. Protein sequence: CASSLVGVGTGTEAFF.

This chain connects TRBV6-1 to TRBJ1-1; TRBD1 aligns across 7 bases. The CDR3 covers 14 residues. V was clipped by 4 bases and J by 2 bases; unmatched bases: 4. Germline V gene data show CDR1 as MNHNS and CDR2 as SASEGT. CDR3 DNA: TGTGCCAGCAGTGTACAGGGGCTCAACACTGAAGCTTTCTTT. As protein: CASSVQGLNTEAFF.

This clone was found once. This chain links TRBV19 with TRBJ1-2, with D tentatively TRBD1 (5 bases). The CDR3 extends over 15 amino acids. Trimming stripped 7 bases from V and 2 bases from J, with 17 bases between. Germline loops: CDR1 LNHDA, CDR2 SQIVND (reference sequence). The CDR3 DNA follows: TGTGCCAGTAAACGGAGGGGAGGCCAAAACTATGGCTACACCTTC. It yields the protein CASKRRGGQNYGYTF.

V and J are TRBV4-3 and TRBJ1-5, with D uncertain. Germline-derived CDR1 and CDR2 are LGHNA and YSLEER. V lost 1 base and J 7 bases, leaving 8 bases between the germline ends. CDR3 size: 13 residues. CDR3 protein: CASSQGVRQPQHF. The CDR3 nucleotides are TGCGCCAGCAGCCAAGGAGTGAGACAGCCCCAGCATTTT.

The chain uses TRBV27 and TRBJ1-5, with D possibly matching TRBD1 (5 bases). Germline V gives CDR1 MNHEY, CDR2 SMNVEV (reference sequence). CDR3 length: 14 residues. V dropped 3 bases and J dropped 5 bases, with 11 bases sitting between them. The CDR3 sequence: CASSFFRGDQPQHF. The CDR3 bases are TGTGCCAGCAGTTTTTTCCGGGGGGATCAGCCCCAGCATTTT.

The J gene is TRBJ1-5, the V gene TRBV19; 7 positions agree with TRBD1. In germline, CDR1 is LNHDA, CDR2 SQIVND (reference sequence). This CDR3 has 17 residues. V trimming: 9 bases; J trimming: 0 bases; junction bases outside the gene matches: 14. CDR3 sequence: CASKHGTAKYSNQPQHF. The CDR3 nucleotides are TGTGCCAGCAAACACGGGACAGCCAAATATAGCAATCAGCCCCAGCATTTT.

V is TRBV14 and J is TRBJ2-7; TRBD1 matches 8 bases. The CDR3 sequence is 15 residues long. Per germline, CDR1 SGHDN and CDR2 FVKESK. With V trimmed by 1 base and J by 3 bases, 5 bases remained unmatched. The chain's CDR3 is CASSQGRDRLYEQYF. The CDR3 DNA reads as TGTGCCAGCAGCCAAGGTCGGGACAGGCTCTACGAGCAGTACTTC.

This chain joins TRBV9 and TRBJ2-1, with 13 bases that match TRBD2. J was trimmed by 4 bases and V by 4 bases; bases with no gene match: 5. CDR3 length: 16 residues. The germline CDR1 and CDR2 sequences are SGDLS and YYNGEE. The CDR3 loop reads CASSLRLAGGYNEQFF. CDR3 coding DNA: TGTGCCAGCAGCTTACGACTAGCGGGAGGATACAATGAGCAGTTCTTC.

The chain has TRBV6-1 and TRBJ2-1, with 10 bases that match TRBD1. The CDR3 extends over 14 amino acids. Germline V gene data show CDR1 as MNHNS and CDR2 as SASEGT. The V segment lost 4 bases and the J segment 7 bases; nucleotides outside the gene matches: 4. The CDR3 nucleotides read TGTGCCAGCAGTGGACAGGGGGCGCGGAATGAGCAGTTCTTC. Translating it yields CASSGQGARNEQFF.